This record looks at one T cell receptor (beta chain) sequence and its context. A read error is possible here, since a much larger clone lies one base away. The sample comes from a study of early T cells in non-severe SARS-CoV-2 infection. TCRdb reprocessed the 5' RACE reads with MiXCR, giving one entry per CDR3 protein. Of 50,000 to 60,000 distinct CDR3 sequences in the sample, more than 9% were seen once. The clonotype was recovered from an adult who was a healthcare worker with PCR-confirmed SARS-CoV-2 infection or an uninfected control (not recorded which). Sequenced sample: whole blood.

The CDR3 nucleotides read TGTGTCATCAGCAGGACAAACCAAGAGACCCAGTACTTC. It yields the protein CVISRTNQETQYF. The chain couples TRBV10-3 to TRBJ2-5; D possibly corresponds to TRBD1 (5 bases). The CDR3 is 13 amino acids. In germline, CDR1 is ENHRY, CDR2 SYGVKD.